The 6 T cell receptor beta chains given below trace back to one sample, sequenced in a study of graft-versus-host responses after intestinal transplantation. Clones were read by immunoSEQ multiplex PCR, and TCRdb kept only the in-frame ones, dropping some. Of some 40,000 clones listed, about 93% are singletons. For these TCRs, the target antigens are not known. Material: unstimulated CD8+ T cells sorted from spleen or lymph node cells, obtained before transplant. The receptor set was obtained from a human donor who was the organ donor for an intestinal transplant.

Concerning this clone: Sequence at one end of the junction differs from germline and may be a read error. V is TRBV7-7 and J is TRBJ2-1; TRBD2 agrees at 10 bases. Germline values: CDR1 SSHAT, CDR2 FNYEAQ (reference sequence). The length of the CDR3 is 17 residues. The CDR3 coding sequence is TGTGCTAGCAGCTTATGGCCTAGCGGGAGTATGAACAATGAGCAGTTCTTC. Its translation: CASSLWPSGSMNNEQFF.

This rearrangement joins TRBV29-1 to TRBJ2-5; 7 bases fit TRBD2. Gene TRBJ2-7 matches the end of the DNA better, so the J call may be wrong. Germline V gene data show CDR1 as SQVTM and CDR2 as ANQGSEA. The CDR3 is 16 residues long. The CDR3 DNA sequence: TGCAGCGTTGAAGCCCCAACCGGGACTAATAAATACGAGCAGTACTTC. This encodes CSVEAPTGTNKYEQYF.

The chain recombines TRBV9 with TRBJ1-1; TRBD1 is a possible D gene (5 bases). V was clipped by 0 bases and J by 7 bases, with 16 bases between them. Germline V lookup: CDR1 SGDLS, CDR2 YYNGEE. The CDR3 has 15 residues. CDR3 nucleotide sequence: TGTGCCAGCAGCGTAGCTGTGGGCGGGGGAGGTGAAGCTTTCTTT. Encoded protein: CASSVAVGGGGEAFF.

The rearrangement uses TRBV27 and TRBJ2-5; 11 bases fit TRBD2. Looked up from germline, CDR1 is MNHEY and CDR2 is SMNVEV (reference sequence). V dropped 5 bases and J dropped 7; count of bases not matched to a gene: 6. CDR3 length: 14 amino acids. The CDR3 sequence is CASSPTSGGGTQYF. CDR3 in DNA: TGTGCCAGCAGTCCAACTAGCGGGGGAGGGACCCAGTACTTC.

The chain employs TRBV27 and TRBJ1-1; no firm D call. Trimming took off 5 bases at V and 0 bases at J, with 7 bases between the two ends. The germline CDR1 and CDR2 sequences are MNHEY and SMNVEV (reference sequence). The CDR3 is 13 residues long. Written as DNA, the CDR3 is TGTGCCAGCAGTGGAATCATGAACACTGAAGCTTTCTTT. This codes for CASSGIMNTEAFF.

The gene calls are TRBV11-2 and TRBJ1-4; TRBD1 is a possible D gene (5 bases). Trimming stripped 1 base from V and 10 bases from J, with 16 bases between. The CDR3 contains 15 residues. The germline gives CDR1 SGHAT, CDR2 FQNNGV. CDR3 nucleotides: TGTGCCAGCAGCTTAGGAAGGACAATGACGGGAAAACTGTTTTTT. This translates into CASSLGRTMTGKLFF.